This T cell receptor beta chain was sequenced in a study of T-cell memory formation after mild COVID-19. Overall study findings and caveats: A balance of CD4 and CD8 characterized clones contracting day 15 to 85, whereas later expanders leaned CD4+. The second-wave clones peaking on day 37 were not confirmed as SARS-CoV-2-specific. There were some responding clones in pre-infection memory, which suggested that cross-reactive memory had joined.

This CDR3 comprises 16 residues. V dropped 3 bases and J dropped 4 bases, with 16 bases sitting between them. The germline CDR1 and CDR2 sequences are SGHAT and FQNNGV. TCR alpha and TCR beta cDNA libraries carrying sample barcodes and UMIs came from 5'RACE with constant-segment primers. One entry per CDR3 protein results from TCRdb running MiXCR on the 5' RACE reads. The sample contains 45,000 to 65,000 distinct CDR3 sequences, over 8.5% of which appear only once. This clonotype was observed a few times. No antigen is known for it. The material sequenced was PBMCs or a T cell subset sorted from them (not recorded which). This sequence originates from an adult woman who had mild COVID-19 (a few samples of this study predate the infection). Cell type and time point are not known. The V gene is TRBV11-2, the J gene TRBJ1-3; a possible D gene is TRBD1 (6 bases). This chain's CDR3 is CASSLGPNRVGNTIYF. DNA of the CDR3: TGTGCCAGCAGCTTGGGACCGAACAGGGTGGGAAACACCATATATTTT.